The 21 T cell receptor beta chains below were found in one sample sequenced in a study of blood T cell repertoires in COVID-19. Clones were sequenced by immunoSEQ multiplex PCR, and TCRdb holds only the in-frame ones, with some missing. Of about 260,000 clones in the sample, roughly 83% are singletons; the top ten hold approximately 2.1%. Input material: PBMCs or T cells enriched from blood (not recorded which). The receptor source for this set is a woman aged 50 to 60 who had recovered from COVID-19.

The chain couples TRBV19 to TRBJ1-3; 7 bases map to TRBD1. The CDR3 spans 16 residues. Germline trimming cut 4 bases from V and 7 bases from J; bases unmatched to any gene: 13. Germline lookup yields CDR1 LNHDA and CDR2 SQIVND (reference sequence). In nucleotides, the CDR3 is TGTGCCAGTAGTACTTCCGGGACAGTAGGATCGAACACCATATATTTT. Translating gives CASSTSGTVGSNTIYF.

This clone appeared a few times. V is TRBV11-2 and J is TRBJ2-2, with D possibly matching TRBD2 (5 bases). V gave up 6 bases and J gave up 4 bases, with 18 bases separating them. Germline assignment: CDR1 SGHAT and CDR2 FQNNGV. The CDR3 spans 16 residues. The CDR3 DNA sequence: TGTGCCAGCAGGGCTAGGACTGGCTTCCGCACCGGGGAGCTGTTTTTT. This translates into CASRARTGFRTGELFF.

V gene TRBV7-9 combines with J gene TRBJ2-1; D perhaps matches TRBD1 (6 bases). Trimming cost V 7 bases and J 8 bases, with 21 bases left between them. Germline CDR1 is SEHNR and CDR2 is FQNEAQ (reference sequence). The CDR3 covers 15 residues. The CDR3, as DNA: TGTGCCAGCACCGAACGGAGAGGGGGATGGGATGAGCAGTTCTTC. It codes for CASTERRGGWDEQFF.

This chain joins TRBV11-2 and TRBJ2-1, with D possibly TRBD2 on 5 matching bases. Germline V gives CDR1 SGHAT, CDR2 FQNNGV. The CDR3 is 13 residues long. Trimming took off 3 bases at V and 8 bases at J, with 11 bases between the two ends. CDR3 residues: CASSLGAAYEQFF. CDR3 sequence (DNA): TGTGCCAGCAGCTTGGGAGCCGCCTATGAGCAGTTCTTC. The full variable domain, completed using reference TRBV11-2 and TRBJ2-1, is EAGVAQSPRYKIIEKRQSVAFWCNPISGHATLYWYQQILGQGPKLLIQFQNNGVVDDSQLPKDRFSAERLKGVDSTLKIQPAKLEDSAVYLCASSLGAAYEQFFGPGTRLTVL.

CDR3 nucleotide sequence: TGTGCCAGCAGCTTTCAGGGCTCCGGGGAGCTGTTTTTT. This translates into CASSFQGSGELFF. V and J are TRBV7-9 and TRBJ2-2, with D perhaps TRBD1 (5 bases). The germline gives CDR1 SEHNR, CDR2 FQNEAQ (reference sequence). This CDR3 has 13 residues. Trimming pared 3 bases from V and 6 bases from J, leaving 8 bases between.

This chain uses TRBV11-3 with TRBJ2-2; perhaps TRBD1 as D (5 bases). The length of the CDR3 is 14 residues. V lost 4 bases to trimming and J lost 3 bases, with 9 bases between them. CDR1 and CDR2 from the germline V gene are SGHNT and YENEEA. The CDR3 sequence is CASSWLTDTGELFF. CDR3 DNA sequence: TGTGCCAGCAGCTGGTTGACAGACACCGGGGAGCTGTTTTTT.

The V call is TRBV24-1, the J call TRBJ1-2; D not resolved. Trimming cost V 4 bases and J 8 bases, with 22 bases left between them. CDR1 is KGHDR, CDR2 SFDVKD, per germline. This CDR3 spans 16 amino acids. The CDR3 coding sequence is TGTGCCACCAGTGAGTCTGGTAGCGCGGCTCTCGGAGGCTACACCTTC. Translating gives CATSESGSAALGGYTF.

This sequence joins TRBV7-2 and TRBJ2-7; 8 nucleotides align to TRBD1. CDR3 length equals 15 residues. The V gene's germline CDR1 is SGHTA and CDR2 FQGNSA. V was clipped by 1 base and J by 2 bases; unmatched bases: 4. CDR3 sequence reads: CASSLGQGRTYEQYF. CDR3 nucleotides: TGTGCCAGCAGCTTAGGACAGGGGCGAACCTACGAGCAGTACTTC.

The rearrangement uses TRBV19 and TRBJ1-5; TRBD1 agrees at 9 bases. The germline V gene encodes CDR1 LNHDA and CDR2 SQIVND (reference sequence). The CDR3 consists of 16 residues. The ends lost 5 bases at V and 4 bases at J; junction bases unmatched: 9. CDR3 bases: TGTGCCAGTAGTCCCACGGGGACAGGGAGGAATCAGCCCCAGCATTTT. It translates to CASSPTGTGRNQPQHF.

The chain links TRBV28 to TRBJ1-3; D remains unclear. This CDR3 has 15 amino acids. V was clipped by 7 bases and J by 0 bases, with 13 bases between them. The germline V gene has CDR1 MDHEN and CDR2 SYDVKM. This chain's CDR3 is CASTPLGSSGNTIYF. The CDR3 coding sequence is TGTGCCAGCACCCCCCTAGGGAGCTCTGGAAACACCATATATTTT.

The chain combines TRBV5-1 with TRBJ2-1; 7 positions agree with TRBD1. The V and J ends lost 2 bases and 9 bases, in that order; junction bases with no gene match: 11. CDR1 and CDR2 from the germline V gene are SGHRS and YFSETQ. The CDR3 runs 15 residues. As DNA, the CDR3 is TGCGCCAGCAGCTTAACAGGGGACGCCACTCCTGAGCAGTTCTTC. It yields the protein CASSLTGDATPEQFF.

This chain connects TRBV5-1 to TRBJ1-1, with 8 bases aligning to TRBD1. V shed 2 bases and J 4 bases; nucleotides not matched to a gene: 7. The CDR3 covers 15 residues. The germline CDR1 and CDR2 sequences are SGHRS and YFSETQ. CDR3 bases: TGCGCCAGCAGCTTTGGACAGGGTCGCGGCACTGAAGCTTTCTTT. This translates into CASSFGQGRGTEAFF.

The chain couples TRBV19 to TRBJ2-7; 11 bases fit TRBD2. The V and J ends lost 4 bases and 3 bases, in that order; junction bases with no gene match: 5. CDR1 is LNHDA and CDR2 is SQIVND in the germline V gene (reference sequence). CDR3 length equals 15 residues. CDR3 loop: CASSTGTSGLYEQYF. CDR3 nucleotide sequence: TGTGCCAGTAGTACCGGGACTAGCGGACTCTACGAGCAGTACTTC.

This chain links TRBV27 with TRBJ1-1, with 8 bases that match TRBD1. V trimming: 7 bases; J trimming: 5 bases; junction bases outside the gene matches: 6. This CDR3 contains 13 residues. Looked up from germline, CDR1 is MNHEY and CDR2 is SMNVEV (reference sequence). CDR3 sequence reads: CASKDREWTEAFF. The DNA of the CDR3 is TGTGCCAGCAAGGACAGGGAATGGACTGAAGCTTTCTTT.

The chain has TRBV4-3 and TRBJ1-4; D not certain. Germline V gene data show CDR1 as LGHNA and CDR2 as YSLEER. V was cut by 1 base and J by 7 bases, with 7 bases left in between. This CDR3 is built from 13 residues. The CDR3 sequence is CASSQGEGEKLFF. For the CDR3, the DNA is TGCGCCAGCAGCCAAGGGGAGGGTGAAAAACTGTTTTTT.

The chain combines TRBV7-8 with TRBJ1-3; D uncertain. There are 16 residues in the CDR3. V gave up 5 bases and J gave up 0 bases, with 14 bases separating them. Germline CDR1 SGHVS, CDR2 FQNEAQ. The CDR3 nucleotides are TGTGCCAGCAGCATGTTACCGGGAAACTCTGGAAACACCATATATTTT. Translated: CASSMLPGNSGNTIYF.

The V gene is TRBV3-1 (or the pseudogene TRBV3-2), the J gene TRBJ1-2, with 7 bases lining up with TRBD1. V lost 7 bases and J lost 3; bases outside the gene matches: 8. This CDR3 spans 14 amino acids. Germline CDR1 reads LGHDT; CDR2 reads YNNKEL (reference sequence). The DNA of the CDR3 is TGTGCCAGCAATAAGGGGGCGGCCGACTATGGCTACACCTTC. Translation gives CASNKGAADYGYTF.

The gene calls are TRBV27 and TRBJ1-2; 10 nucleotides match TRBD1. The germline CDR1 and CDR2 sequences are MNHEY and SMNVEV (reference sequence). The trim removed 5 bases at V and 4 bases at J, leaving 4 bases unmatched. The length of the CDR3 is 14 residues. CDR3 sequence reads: CASSIRQGAYGYTF. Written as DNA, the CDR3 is TGTGCCAGCAGTATACGACAGGGGGCCTATGGCTACACCTTC.

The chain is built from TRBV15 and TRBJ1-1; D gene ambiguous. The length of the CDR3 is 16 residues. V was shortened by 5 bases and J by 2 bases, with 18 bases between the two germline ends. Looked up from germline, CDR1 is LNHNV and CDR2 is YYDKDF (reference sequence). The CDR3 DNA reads TGTGCCACCAGCCCTAGCGGGAGCAGACTAAACACTGAAGCTTTCTTT. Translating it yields CATSPSGSRLNTEAFF.

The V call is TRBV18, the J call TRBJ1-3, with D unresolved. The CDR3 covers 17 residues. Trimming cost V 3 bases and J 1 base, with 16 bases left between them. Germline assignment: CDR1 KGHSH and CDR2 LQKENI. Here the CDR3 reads CASSPGPRSVSGNTIYF. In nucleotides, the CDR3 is TGTGCCAGCTCACCTGGTCCCCGGAGTGTTTCTGGAAACACCATATATTTT.

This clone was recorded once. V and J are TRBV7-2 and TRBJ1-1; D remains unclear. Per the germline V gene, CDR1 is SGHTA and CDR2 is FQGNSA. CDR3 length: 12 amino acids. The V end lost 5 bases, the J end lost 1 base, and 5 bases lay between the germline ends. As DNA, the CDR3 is TGTGCCAGCAGCCTAACGAACACTGAAGCTTTCTTT. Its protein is CASSLTNTEAFF.